The subject of this entry is one TCR beta chain. A second PCR of roughly 7 to 11 cycles used a sample-barcoded 5' primer and a J-beta primer mix. MiXCR, run by TCRdb on the 5' RACE reads, gives a single entry per CDR3 protein. The sample lists roughly 650,000 distinct CDR3 sequences, roughly 32% occurring once. This record comes from a study of blood T cells in healthy people across ages. The sequencing sample was made of blood. This receptor was obtained from a woman older than 75 in good health.

CDR3: CASSPSRAGGNEQYF. CDR3 DNA sequence: TGTGCCAGCTCACCATCTAGGGCAGGGGGAAACGAGCAGTACTTC. V usage is TRBV18 and J usage is TRBJ2-7; TRBD1 aligns across 7 bases. Germline lookup yields CDR1 KGHSH and CDR2 LQKENI. The J segment lost 5 bases and the V segment lost 2 bases, leaving 9 bases of the junction unmatched. The CDR3 length is 15 residues.